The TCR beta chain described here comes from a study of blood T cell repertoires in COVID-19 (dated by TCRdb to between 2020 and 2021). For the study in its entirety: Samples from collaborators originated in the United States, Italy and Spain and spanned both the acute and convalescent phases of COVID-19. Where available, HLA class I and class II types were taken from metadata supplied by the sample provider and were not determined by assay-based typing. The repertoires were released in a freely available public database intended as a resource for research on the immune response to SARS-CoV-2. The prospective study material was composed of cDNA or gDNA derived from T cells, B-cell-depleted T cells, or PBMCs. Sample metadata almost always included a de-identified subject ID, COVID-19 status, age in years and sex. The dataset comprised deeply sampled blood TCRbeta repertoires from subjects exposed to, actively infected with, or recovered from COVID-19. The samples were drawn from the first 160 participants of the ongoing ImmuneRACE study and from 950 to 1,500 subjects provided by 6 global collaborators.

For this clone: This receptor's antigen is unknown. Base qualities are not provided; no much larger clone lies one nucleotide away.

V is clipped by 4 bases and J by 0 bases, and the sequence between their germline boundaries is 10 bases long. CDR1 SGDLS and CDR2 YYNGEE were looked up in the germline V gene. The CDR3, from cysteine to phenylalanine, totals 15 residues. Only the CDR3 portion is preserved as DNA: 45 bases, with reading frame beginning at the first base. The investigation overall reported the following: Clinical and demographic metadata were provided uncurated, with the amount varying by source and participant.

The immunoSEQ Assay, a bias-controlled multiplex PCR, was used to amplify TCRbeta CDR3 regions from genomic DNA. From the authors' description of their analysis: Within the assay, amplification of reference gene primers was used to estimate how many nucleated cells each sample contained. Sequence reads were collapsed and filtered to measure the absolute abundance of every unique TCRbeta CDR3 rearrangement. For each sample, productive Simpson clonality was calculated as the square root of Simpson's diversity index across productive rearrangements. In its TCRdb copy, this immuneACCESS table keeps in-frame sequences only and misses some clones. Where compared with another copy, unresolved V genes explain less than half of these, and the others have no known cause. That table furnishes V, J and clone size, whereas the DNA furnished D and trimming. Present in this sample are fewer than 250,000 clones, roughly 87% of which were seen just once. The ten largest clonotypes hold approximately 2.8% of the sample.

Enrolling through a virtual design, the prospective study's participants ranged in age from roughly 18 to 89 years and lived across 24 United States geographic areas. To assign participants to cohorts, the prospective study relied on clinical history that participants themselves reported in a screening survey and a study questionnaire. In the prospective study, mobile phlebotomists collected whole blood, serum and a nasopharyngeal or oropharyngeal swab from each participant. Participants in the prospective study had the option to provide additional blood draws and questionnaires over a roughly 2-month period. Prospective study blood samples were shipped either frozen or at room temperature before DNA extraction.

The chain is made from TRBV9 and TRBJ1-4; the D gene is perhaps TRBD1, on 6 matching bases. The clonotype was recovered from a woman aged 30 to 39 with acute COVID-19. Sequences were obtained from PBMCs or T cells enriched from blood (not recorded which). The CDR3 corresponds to CASSTGSTTNEKLFF. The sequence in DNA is TGTGCCAGCAGCACAGGGAGCACAACTAATGAAAAACTGTTTTTT.